The sequence of this T cell receptor beta chain was determined in a study of Graves' ophthalmopathy and Graves' hyperthyroidism. Overall study results and limits: This model predicted ophthalmopathy progression (sensitivity roughly 64%, specificity roughly 72%).

The diagnosis was founded upon clinical symptoms, serum thyroxine, TRAb, thyroid ultrasound and orbital computed tomography. V was clipped by 0 bases and J by 10 bases, with 7 bases between them. CDR1 and CDR2 (germline): SGDLS, YYNGEE. This CDR3 is built from 12 residues. With regard to this clonotype: Its antigen is not identified.

Amplified TCR beta CDR3 regions were obtained using RNA transcripts as template. After a first-round RT-PCR with HTBI primers, a second-round multiplex PCR was run. TCRdb independently ran MiXCR on the multiplex PCR reads; one entry per CDR3 protein. The sample lists almost 750,000 distinct CDR3 sequences, roughly two fifths occurring once. Sequencing was done on a sample of peripheral blood. The V call is TRBV9, the J call TRBJ2-2; no firm D call. This TCR was sampled from an adult man with Graves' ophthalmopathy. CDR3 region: CASSVGTMELFF. CDR3 coding DNA: TGTGCCAGCAGCGTAGGGACGATGGAGCTGTTTTTT.